This T cell receptor beta chain came from a study of blood T cells in healthy people across ages. Study outcomes and limitations: It was not known whether donors were CMV positive (a possible confounder of expanded clonotype changes).

The donors, aged about 6 to 100, were healthy Caucasians from Russia. This CDR3 comprises 14 residues. The V gene lost 5 bases and the J gene lost 6 bases, with 16 bases spanning the gap. Per the germline V gene, CDR1 is SEHNR and CDR2 is FQNEAQ (reference sequence). Together with a sample-barcoded 5' primer, a J-beta primer mix was included in a second PCR lasting about 7 to 11 cycles. Each cDNA molecule was tagged by a template-switch adaptor that had 12 random nucleotides. TCRdb analysed the 5' RACE reads with MiXCR anew, one entry per CDR3 protein. The sample lists fewer than 1,000,000 distinct CDR3 sequences; 35% to 50% were seen once. On this clonotype: Its antigen is unidentified.

The gene calls are TRBV7-9 and TRBJ1-1; tentatively, D is TRBD1 (5 bases). The sample taken for sequencing was blood. The sequence derives from an elderly man in good health. The CDR3 is CASSHGRRDAEAFF. The CDR3 DNA reads TGTGCCAGCAGCCATGGGAGGAGGGACGCTGAAGCTTTCTTT.